This TCR beta chain was captured in a study of shared clonotypes between healthy human individuals. Measured with immunoSEQ multiplex PCR; TCRdb has only the in-frame clones, and not every one. The sample yields 2 million to 3 million clones, roughly 92% seen once. The V segment lost 0 bases and the J segment 7 bases; nucleotides outside the gene matches: 5. Per the germline V gene, CDR1 is MGHRA and CDR2 is YSYEKL. There are 16 residues in the CDR3. It was into CD45RA+ naive and CD45RA-negative memory subsets that the CD4+ cells were split. This chain connects TRBV4-1 to TRBJ1-6, with 8 nucleotides matching TRBD1. The sequenced sample consisted of naive CD4+ T cells sorted from blood. Subset meaning: CD45RA+ positively selected. This clonotype originated in a man aged 18 to 35 in good health. CDR3 DNA: TGCGCCAGCAGCCAAGAATGGACAGGGAGAAATTCACCCCTCCACTTT. Translated, it gives CASSQEWTGRNSPLHF.